These 32 T cell receptor beta chains were all obtained from the same sample, sequenced in a study of identical twins. TCRdb ran MiXCR on the 5' RACE reads and lists one entry per CDR3 protein. The profile shows 640,000 or so distinct CDR3 sequences, 6.1% of them singletons. Sequenced input: naive T cells sorted from blood. The receptors derive from a man aged 18 to 30 in good health.

The sample holds a few counts of this clonotype. CDR3 nucleotides: TGCAGTGCCCGCCACCGAACTAGTAGGCAAGAGACCCAGTACTTC. It encodes CSARHRTSRQETQYF. The chain uses TRBV20-1 and TRBJ2-5; the D gene is possibly TRBD2 (5 bases). V dropped 6 bases and J dropped 2 bases, with 19 bases sitting between them. The CDR3 consists of 15 residues. CDR1 DFQATT and CDR2 SNEGSKA come from the germline V gene (reference sequence).

This clonotype was picked up many times. The chain couples TRBV20-1 to TRBJ2-5; TRBD2 is a possible D gene (6 bases). The germline gives CDR1 DFQATT, CDR2 SNEGSKA (reference sequence). V was pared by 2 bases and J by 5 bases, with 6 bases between. CDR3 length equals 11 residues. CDR3 DNA sequence: TGCAGTGCTAGACTAGCGGAGACCCAGTACTTC. Encoded protein: CSARLAETQYF.

This clonotype was seen many times. CDR3 residues: CASSQVLAGGEQYV. Here the CDR3 DNA reads TGTGCCAGCAGCCAGGTACTAGCTGGGGGGGAGCAGTACGTC. The genes are TRBV4-2 and TRBJ2-7; possibly TRBD2 for D (6 bases). Germline CDR1 is LGHNA and CDR2 is YNFKEQ. The CDR3 sequence is 14 residues long. V lost 3 bases and J lost 7, with 16 bases in between.

This clonotype was detected ten times or more. The chain combines TRBV20-1 with TRBJ2-1; unclear D gene. Germline loops: CDR1 DFQATT, CDR2 SNEGSKA (reference sequence). V was pared by 2 bases and J by 10 bases, with 6 bases between. This CDR3 region has 10 residues. The CDR3 DNA sequence: TGCAGTGCTAGAAGGGCCGAGCAGTTCTTC. Its translation: CSARRAEQFF.

The chain employs TRBV15 and TRBJ1-1, with a tentative D call TRBD1 (5 bases). The V end lost 9 bases, the J end lost 0 bases, and 17 bases lay between the germline ends. The germline CDR1 and CDR2 sequences are LNHNV and YYDKDF (reference sequence). The CDR3 length is 15 residues. The CDR3, as DNA: TGTGCCACAAGTCCTCCGGGACGGATGAACACTGAAGCTTTCTTT. The encoded protein is CATSPPGRMNTEAFF.

This chain uses TRBV7-6 with TRBJ2-5, with D possibly matching TRBD2 (5 bases). CDR1 SGHVS and CDR2 FNYEAQ come from the germline V gene. The CDR3 is 13 residues long. V lost 5 bases, J lost 6 bases, and 13 bases lay in between. CDR3 DNA sequence: TGTGCCAGCAGCCTTCCTAGCAAGCAGACCCAGTACTTC. Amino acid sequence: CASSLPSKQTQYF.

There are many counts of this clonotype. V gene TRBV5-1 combines with J gene TRBJ2-2; a weak D match, TRBD1 (5 bases). CDR1 is SGHRS and CDR2 is YFSETQ in the germline V gene. The V end was cut by 3 bases, the J end by 4 bases, with 7 bases between. There are 13 residues in the CDR3. The CDR3: CASSWQGTGELFF. CDR3 bases: TGCGCCAGCAGCTGGCAGGGCACCGGGGAGCTGTTTTTT.

The table lists this clonotype with many counts. This chain's CDR3 is CASSPSGMVGANEQFF. The DNA for the CDR3 is TGCGCCAGCAGCCCTAGCGGGATGGTGGGTGCGAATGAGCAGTTCTTC. The rearrangement joins TRBV4-3 to TRBJ2-1, with 9 bases identical to TRBD2. The V gene's germline CDR1 is LGHNA and CDR2 YSLEER. CDR3 size: 16 residues. J was trimmed by 7 bases and V by 4 bases; bases with no gene match: 11.

CDR3 residues: CAWSRKMVPYEQYF. The CDR3 DNA sequence: TGTGCCTGGAGTAGAAAGATGGTCCCCTACGAGCAGTACTTC. V usage is TRBV30 and J usage is TRBJ2-7; no reliable D call. Germline CDR1 and CDR2: GTSNPN and SVGIG (reference sequence). The CDR3 has 14 residues. Trimming took off 2 bases at V and 2 bases at J, with 13 bases between the two ends.

This clonotype showed up just a few times. This chain joins TRBV7-9 and TRBJ1-4; D gene unclear. The germline V gene has CDR1 SEHNR and CDR2 FQNEAQ (reference sequence). Trimming removed 5 bases at V and 5 bases at J, with 15 bases between. The CDR3 is made up of 15 amino acids. CDR3 DNA sequence: TGTGCCAGCAGCCGCTTTCTGGGATTCAATGAAAAACTGTTTTTT. Translated: CASSRFLGFNEKLFF.

This clonotype has a count of ten or more. The rearrangement links TRBV12-3 or TRBV12-4 to TRBJ2-1; no clear D. The V gene lost 6 bases and the J gene lost 5 bases, with 11 bases spanning the gap. The CDR3 has 13 amino acids. The CDR3 nucleotides read TGTGCCAGCAGGCCCCCGCCGAACAATGAGCAGTTCTTC. Its protein product is CASRPPPNNEQFF.

The table lists this clonotype with a few counts. The V gene is TRBV29-1, the J gene TRBJ1-4; weak D call: TRBD1 (5 bases). From germline, CDR1 is SQVTM and CDR2 ANQGSEA. The CDR3 runs to 15 residues. V lost 1 base and J 8 bases, leaving 17 bases between the germline ends. CDR3: CSVEAPGGWGEKLFF. In DNA, the CDR3 is TGCAGCGTTGAAGCCCCCGGGGGGTGGGGAGAAAAACTGTTTTTT.

This clonotype came up many times. The V gene is TRBV15, the J gene TRBJ1-3; no clear D. Trimming took 4 bases from V and 11 from J, leaving 9 bases between them. Germline V gene lookup returns CDR1 LNHNV and CDR2 YYDKDF (reference sequence). This CDR3 is 11 amino acids long. Here the CDR3 reads CATSTPTAIYF. DNA of the CDR3: TGTGCCACCAGCACTCCCACGGCCATATATTTT.

This clonotype was observed a handful of times. The rearrangement joins TRBV28 to TRBJ2-7, with D perhaps being TRBD1 or TRBD2 (6 bases each). V was cut by 3 bases and J by 0 bases, with 15 bases left in between. The CDR3 extends over 16 amino acids. Germline lookup yields CDR1 MDHEN and CDR2 SYDVKM. The CDR3 DNA follows: TGTGCCAGCAGTTTGGGGGGCGCTTACAGCTCCTACGAGCAGTACTTC. As protein: CASSLGGAYSSYEQYF. Together with reference TRBV28 and TRBJ2-7, the CDR3 gives the full variable domain: DVKVTQSSRYLVKRTGEKVFLECVQDMDHENMFWYRQDPGLGLRLIYFSYDVKMKEKGDIPEGYSVSREKKERFSLILESASTNQTSMYLCASSLGGAYSSYEQYFGPGTRLTVT.

This clonotype was observed a few times. J is TRBJ2-7 and V is TRBV9; perhaps TRBD1 as D (6 bases). Germline V gene sequence: CDR1 SGDLS, CDR2 YYNGEE. CDR3 length equals 14 residues. V was clipped by 7 bases and J by 0 bases, with 14 bases between them. CDR3 loop: CASGPGDNSYEQYF. For the CDR3, the DNA is TGTGCCAGCGGCCCAGGGGACAACTCCTACGAGCAGTACTTC.

This clonotype was seen a few times. CDR3 residues: CASIRGPLPYEQYF. The CDR3 region has the DNA TGTGCCAGCATCAGAGGACCCCTCCCCTACGAGCAGTACTTC. This chain uses TRBV6-2 or TRBV6-3 with TRBJ2-7; D is unresolved. This CDR3 has 14 residues. From germline, CDR1 is MNHEY and CDR2 SVGEGT. V lost 7 bases and J 2 bases, leaving 15 bases between the germline ends.

This clonotype came up many times. This chain links TRBV10-3 with TRBJ1-1; D might be TRBD1 (6 bases). This CDR3 contains 15 residues. The germline V gene has CDR1 ENHRY and CDR2 SYGVKD. Trimming pared 7 bases from V and 0 bases from J, leaving 15 bases between. The CDR3 coding sequence is TGTGCCATCACCCGGGGACACCTGTTGAACACTGAAGCTTTCTTT. Amino acid sequence: CAITRGHLLNTEAFF.

This clonotype was seen a handful of times. CDR3 residues: CSALVSGRGETQYF. Written as DNA, the CDR3 is TGCAGTGCTCTCGTTAGCGGGAGAGGGGAGACCCAGTACTTC. V and J are TRBV20-1 and TRBJ2-5; 9 positions match TRBD2. There are 14 residues in the CDR3. Germline loops: CDR1 DFQATT, CDR2 SNEGSKA (reference sequence). The V segment lost 5 bases and the J segment 5 bases; nucleotides outside the gene matches: 9.

This clonotype was observed many times. Here the CDR3 reads CASSLLRDQPQHF. The CDR3 DNA reads as TGTGCCAGCAGTTTGCTACGCGATCAGCCCCAGCATTTT. The chain joins TRBV12-3 or TRBV12-4 to TRBJ1-5, with no clear D. This CDR3 spans 13 amino acids. V dropped 3 bases and J dropped 5 bases, with 8 bases sitting between them.

For this clonotype: A read error is possible here, since a much larger clone lies one base away. The rearrangement uses TRBV6-5 and TRBJ2-1, with D perhaps being TRBD1 or TRBD2 (6 bases each). The CDR3 has 14 residues. Germline V gene data show CDR1 as MNHEY and CDR2 as SVGAGI. The CDR3 DNA reads as TGTGCCAGCAGATTACCCGGGGGCTACAGTGAGCAGTTCTTC. The encoded protein is CASRLPGGYSEQFF.

The gene calls are TRBV30 and TRBJ2-1; 9 nucleotides agree with TRBD2. Germline values: CDR1 GTSNPN, CDR2 SVGIG (reference sequence). There are 15 residues in the CDR3. V was pared by 0 bases and J by 3 bases, with 3 bases of the junction left unmatched. The CDR3 protein is CAWSVLAGFYNEQFF. Written as DNA, the CDR3 is TGTGCCTGGAGTGTCCTAGCGGGATTCTACAATGAGCAGTTCTTC.

This clonotype was observed a handful of times. The chain combines TRBV10-3 with TRBJ2-5; TRBD2 might be the D (6 bases). V gave up 0 bases and J gave up 2 bases, with 7 bases separating them. CDR3 length: 14 residues. Germline CDR1 and CDR2: ENHRY and SYGVKD. The DNA of the CDR3 is TGTGCCATCAGTGAGTCGACTAGTCAAGAGACCCAGTACTTC. Protein: CAISESTSQETQYF.

In its sample, this clonotype was seen many times. This sequence joins TRBV27 and TRBJ2-1; a weak D match, TRBD2 (6 bases). V shed 3 bases and J shed 8 bases, with 11 bases lying between them. The germline V gene has CDR1 MNHEY and CDR2 SMNVEV (reference sequence). This CDR3 comprises 13 residues. This CDR3 is CASSFLREHEQFF. In DNA, the CDR3 is TGTGCCAGCAGTTTTTTACGGGAGCATGAGCAGTTCTTC.

This clonotype was observed at least ten times. The gene calls are TRBV12-3 or TRBV12-4 and TRBJ1-4, with D hard to call. V lost 3 bases, J lost 0 bases, and 11 bases lay in between. The CDR3 loop spans 16 amino acids. CDR3 bases: TGTGCCAGCAGTTTGCGCCAAACTGCAACTAATGAAAAACTGTTTTTT. Translated: CASSLRQTATNEKLFF.

This clonotype appeared many times. The rearrangement joins TRBV20-1 to TRBJ2-2; D ambiguous. Germline-derived CDR1 and CDR2 are DFQATT and SNEGSKA (reference sequence). This CDR3 spans 13 amino acids. V was clipped by 2 bases and J by 0 bases, with 4 bases between them. The CDR3 loop reads CSARTTNTGELFF. For the CDR3, the DNA is TGCAGTGCTAGAACCACGAACACCGGGGAGCTGTTTTTT.

This clonotype has at least ten counts. The V gene is TRBV7-3, the J gene TRBJ2-6; 9 nucleotides align to TRBD2. Germline CDR1 and CDR2: SGHTA and FQGTGA. The CDR3 has 18 amino acids. The J segment lost 1 base and the V segment lost 7 bases, leaving 11 bases of the junction unmatched. The CDR3 sequence is CASTLNSGSLSGANVLTF. DNA for the CDR3: TGTGCCAGCACCCTCAATAGCGGGAGTCTTTCTGGGGCCAACGTCCTGACTTTC. The whole variable domain, filled in from reference TRBV7-3 and TRBJ2-6, reads GAGVSQTPSNKVTEKGKYVELRCDPISGHTALYWYRQSLGQGPEFLIYFQGTGAADDSGLPNDRFFAVRPEGSVSTLKIQRTERGDSAVYLCASTLNSGSLSGANVLTFGAGSRLTVL.

This clonotype has at least ten counts. V usage is TRBV27 and J usage is TRBJ2-7; 9 bases line up with TRBD1. This CDR3 region has 14 residues. J was trimmed by 3 bases and V by 5 bases; bases with no gene match: 5. CDR1 is MNHEY, CDR2 SMNVEV, per germline (reference sequence). CDR3 region: CASSDGQGLYEQYF. As DNA, the CDR3 is TGTGCCAGCAGTGATGGACAGGGGCTCTACGAGCAGTACTTC.

Ten or more counts support this clonotype. This chain uses TRBV15 with TRBJ2-2; no definite D call. Between the trimmed V and J ends, which lost 6 bases and 5 bases, there was a span of 4 bases. CDR3 length equals 11 residues. Germline-derived CDR1 and CDR2 are LNHNV and YYDKDF (reference sequence). CDR3: CATRVTGELFF. CDR3 nucleotide sequence: TGTGCCACCAGAGTTACCGGGGAGCTGTTTTTT. The complete variable domain, with remaining parts taken from reference TRBV15 and TRBJ2-2, reads DAMVIQNPRYQVTQFGKPVTLSCSQTLNHNVMYWYQQKSSQAPKLLFHYYDKDFNNEADTPDNFQSRRPNTSFCFLDIRSPGLGDTAMYLCATRVTGELFFGEGSRLTVL.

This clonotype was observed many times. CDR3 loop: CASSLTGGLWTEAFF. CDR3 nucleotides: TGTGCCAGCAGTTTAACAGGGGGCTTATGGACTGAAGCTTTCTTT. The chain links TRBV27 to TRBJ1-1, with TRBD1 matching over 9 bases. CDR3 size: 15 residues. Germline assignment: CDR1 MNHEY and CDR2 SMNVEV (reference sequence). J was trimmed by 5 bases and V by 2 bases; bases with no gene match: 6.

This clonotype was recorded at least ten times. This rearrangement joins TRBV5-1 to TRBJ1-1, with D uncertain. The germline V gene encodes CDR1 SGHRS and CDR2 YFSETQ. Trimming shortened V by 7 bases and J by 1 base, and 17 bases separated the two germline ends. The CDR3 loop spans 15 amino acids. The CDR3 region has the DNA TGCGCCAGCTCCCCAGACGGGCAGCCGAACACTGAAGCTTTCTTT. The encoded protein is CASSPDGQPNTEAFF. The full variable domain, its missing parts supplied by reference TRBV5-1 and TRBJ1-1, is KAGVTQTPRYLIKTRGQQVTLSCSPISGHRSVSWYQQTPGQGLQFLFEYFSETQRNKGNFPGRFSGRQFSNSRSEMNVSTLELGDSALYLCASSPDGQPNTEAFFGQGTRLTVV.

This clonotype has ten or more counts. CDR3 nucleotides: TGTGCCACCAGTGATTCCGGGGCTAGCGGGAGGAATACGCAGTATTTT. It translates to CATSDSGASGRNTQYF. The chain links TRBV24-1 to TRBJ2-3; 11 bases are a match to TRBD2. Germline CDR1 and CDR2: KGHDR and SFDVKD. The J segment lost 7 bases and the V segment lost 2 bases, leaving 7 bases of the junction unmatched. The CDR3 has 16 amino acids.

This clonotype was detected many times. V and J are TRBV7-2 and TRBJ2-5; the match to TRBD2 covers 9 bases. The CDR3 runs to 17 residues. Germline-derived CDR1 and CDR2 are SGHTA and FQGNSA. V gave up 2 bases and J gave up 4 bases; unmatched junction bases: 11. CDR3 sequence reads: CASSLLVAGVFRETQYF. The CDR3 DNA follows: TGTGCCAGCAGCTTATTGGTAGCGGGAGTGTTTCGAGAGACCCAGTACTTC.